The 4 T cell receptor beta chains below all came from one sample that was sequenced in a study of cytomegalovirus exposure and HLA in healthy donors. PCR employed 60 Vbeta and 13 Jbeta primers. Sequencing was performed with immunoSEQ multiplex PCR; in TCRdb, only in-frame clones are kept and a portion is missing. The profile shows approximately 130,000 clones, 80% to 90% of them singletons. Sample: PBMCs. These receptors came from a woman younger than 45 in good health and CMV-seronegative.

The chain uses TRBV23-1 and TRBJ1-6; TRBD1 aligns across 7 bases. TRBV23-1 belongs to the ORF category, with a function that is uncertain. The CDR3 runs to 18 residues. The trim removed 2 bases at V and 9 bases at J, leaving 16 bases unmatched. The CDR3 region has the DNA TGCGCCAGCAGTCAAGGGGCCCCTGACAGGGCCCACCGTTCACCCCTCCACTTT. It codes for CASSQGAPDRAHRSPLHF.

The chain carries TRBV7-2 and TRBJ2-3; 7 positions agree with TRBD2. Losses at the gene ends were 1 base for V and 2 bases for J; bases not matched to a gene: 12. This CDR3 has 18 amino acids. Germline V CDR1 and CDR2: SGHTA, FQGNSA. CDR3 region: CASSLGPGLGVTTDTQYF. CDR3 bases: TGTGCCAGCAGCTTAGGACCCGGACTAGGGGTTACCACAGATACGCAGTATTTT.

The rearrangement joins TRBV7-2 to TRBJ1-1, with unresolved D. CDR1 is SGHTA, CDR2 FQGNSA, per germline. This CDR3 is built from 15 residues. With 7 bases removed from V and 0 bases from J, the gap between germline ends came to 15 bases. CDR3 nucleotide sequence: TGTGCCAGCACCCCGCGGGCAGGCCTGAACACTGAAGCTTTCTTT. This gives the protein CASTPRAGLNTEAFF.

This clone was seen once. The final CDR3 position lacks the conserved phenylalanine or tryptophan, pointing to a likely read error. No DNA is shown, since the ends of the CDR3 on it are uncertain; the CDR3 is the one TCRdb lists. The chain combines TRBV28 with TRBJ1-6; TRBD1 reflects the table's D call only, with no check against the DNA. The germline gives CDR1 MDHEN, CDR2 SYDVKM. The CDR3 extends over 10 residues, inclusive of both ends. The CDR3 loop reads CARRDRGSPS.